This TCR beta chain emerged from a study of blood T cell repertoires in COVID-19 (dated by TCRdb to the early 2020s). Some background on the complete study: Samples covering the acute and convalescent phases of COVID-19 were provided by collaborators in the United States, Italy and Spain. The prospective study material was composed of cDNA or gDNA derived from T cells, B-cell-depleted T cells, or PBMCs. Subjects who had been exposed to COVID-19, were actively infected with it, or had recovered from it provided the deeply sampled blood TCRbeta repertoires that made up the dataset. The repertoires were released in a freely available public database intended as a resource for research on the immune response to SARS-CoV-2. The samples were drawn from two sources: the first 160 participants of the ongoing ImmuneRACE study, and 950 to 1,500 subjects contributed by 6 global collaborators. A de-identified subject ID, COVID-19 status, age in years and sex were almost always included in the sample metadata. Where available, HLA class I and class II types were obtained from metadata supplied by the sample provider rather than from assay-based typing.

Study-wide findings and limitations: Clinical and demographic metadata were provided uncurated, with the amount varying by source and participant.

Of note for this clone: What antigen it recognizes has not been identified. One base away there is no much larger clone; base qualities are not given.

One collaborating source in Seattle enrolled patients while the patients were actively infected and followed the patients over time throughout the course of disease. The collaborating institutions used their own protocols to collect whole blood in K2EDTA tubes. For TCRbeta analysis, collaborators shipped samples as frozen whole blood, isolated PBMCs, or DNA extracted from either of those sample types. TCRbeta CDR3 regions were amplified from genomic DNA by means of the immunoSEQ Assay, a bias-controlled multiplex PCR. Per the original workflow: The number of nucleated cells in each sample was estimated from the amplification of reference gene primers within the assay. Sequence reads were collapsed and filtered to measure the absolute abundance of every unique TCRbeta CDR3 rearrangement. Productive Simpson clonality was computed per sample as the square root of Simpson's diversity index over productive rearrangements. TCRdb limited this immuneACCESS table to in-frame rearrangements with V and J called. A share of clones is missing; checked studies link under half to unresolved V genes, and the rest is unexplained. The V and J calls and clone size come from that table; D and trimming were worked out from the DNA. The sample includes about 300,000 clones, with nearly 90% observed a single time. Approximately 1.8% of the sample rests with the top ten.

From its cysteine to its phenylalanine, the CDR3 spans 13 amino acids. Only CDR3 DNA is held: 39 bases, read in frame from base 1. Trimming costs V 5 bases and J 4 bases, and their ends lie 11 bases apart. This TCR came from a woman in her 30s with COVID-19, enrolled during active disease. Recombination connected TRBV12-3 or TRBV12-4 to TRBJ1-2; TRBD1 is a weak D gene call, 5 bases matching. The sample comprised peripheral blood. The nucleotide sequence is given as TGTGCCAGCAGTCCTCAGGGATCCTATGGCTACACCTTC. This translates into CASSPQGSYGYTF.